The clone carrying this TCR beta chain occurred many times. No antigen is known for it. This record comes from a study of breast tumors, draining lymph nodes, adjacent tissues. General study findings and limits: Compared with basal-like, luminal-like tumors shared significantly more repertoire with nontumor tissue. Data fit most tumor T cells coming from lymph node, expanding in tumor. That most tumor T cells come from lymph nodes remained unproven.

Per germline, CDR1 SGHRS and CDR2 YFSETQ. V dropped 0 bases and J dropped 4 bases, with 4 bases sitting between them. This CDR3 region has 12 residues. TCRdb passed the multiplex PCR reads through MiXCR, listing each CDR3 protein once. The profile shows roughly 80,000 distinct CDR3 sequences, approximately 20% of them singletons. Axillary draining lymph nodes of breast cancer patients supplied the node samples. Sequencing used axillary lymph node tissue. The chain has TRBV5-1 and TRBJ1-2; D is uncertain. This TCR was sampled from a female donor with breast cancer. Some clones in this sample may be carry-over from other donors' samples. The CDR3 sequence: CASSLAGYGYTF. CDR3 coding DNA: TGCGCCAGCAGCTTGGCCGGCTATGGCTACACCTTC.